Listed below are T cell receptor beta chains from one sample, sequenced in a study of T cell responses to AZD1222 COVID-19 vaccine. Repertoires were generated with immunoSEQ multiplex PCR, while TCRdb's copy carries only in-frame clones and drops some. In the table there are about 130,000 clones, about 90% of which are singletons. This material consisted of peripheral blood, taken on day 0 of AZD1222 vaccination. The receptors stem from an adult in good health. The CDR3 runs from the conserved cysteine through the conserved F or W. A D gene is named only where the DNA matches it firmly. Size is stated for part of the rows, as once, few or many counts, or as a class when the clone is expanded.

clone_size j_call v_call d_call cdr3_aa cdr3_nt
once TRBJ1-2 TRBV18 TRBD1 CASSLDRGRSGGYTF TGTGCCAGCTCATTGGACAGGGGGCGCTCGGGTGGCTACACCTTC
- TRBJ2-3 TRBV7-9 - CASSLERDTQYF TGTGCCAGCAGCTTAGAGCGGGATACGCAGTATTTT
once TRBJ2-1 TRBV6-5 TRBD2 CASRWLAGYNEQFF TGTGCCAGCAGGTGGCTAGCGGGTTACAATGAGCAGTTCTTC
- TRBJ2-1 TRBV3-1/TRBV3-2 TRBD2 CASSQGNGLAGEEQFF TGTGCCAGCAGCCAAGGTAATGGATTAGCGGGAGAGGAGCAGTTCTTC
- TRBJ2-1 TRBV28 TRBD2 CASSWTSDFYNEQFF TGTGCCAGCAGCTGGACTAGCGATTTCTACAATGAGCAGTTCTTC
- TRBJ2-1 TRBV11-2 - CASSLVGGANNEQFF TGTGCCAGCAGCTTAGTAGGCGGGGCCAACAATGAGCAGTTCTTC
- TRBJ1-1 TRBV29-1 TRBD1 CSFVTGGGPNTEAFF TGCAGCTTCGTGACAGGGGGTGGACCGAACACTGAAGCTTTCTTT
- TRBJ2-3 TRBV7-9 - CASSFGRDSDTQYF TGTGCCAGCAGCTTCGGGCGGGACTCAGATACGCAGTATTTT
once TRBJ2-1 TRBV28 - CASSPRDLAKFF TGTGCCAGCAGTCCGCGGGACTTGGCTAAGTTCTTC
once TRBJ1-5 TRBV28 - CGSSDNQPQHF TGTGGGAGCTCCGACAATCAGCCCCAGCATTTT
- TRBJ1-1 TRBV3-1/TRBV3-2 - CASSQGADRGWTFF TGTGCCAGCAGCCAAGGGGCCGACCGGGGATGGACTTTCTTT
- TRBJ2-7 TRBV2 TRBD1 CASSEQGVDYEQYF TGTGCCAGCAGTGAACAGGGGGTCGACTACGAGCAGTACTTC
- TRBJ1-1 TRBV29-1 - CSVNGGEYTEAFF TGCAGCGTCAACGGGGGGGAGTACACTGAAGCTTTCTTT
- TRBJ2-2 TRBV6-5 - CASSYSKHNSGELFF TGTGCCAGCAGTTACTCGAAGCACAACTCCGGGGAGCTGTTTTTT
- TRBJ2-6 TRBV6-1 TRBD1 CASSAPGQGIAGANVLTF TGTGCCAGCAGTGCCCCGGGACAGGGGATCGCTGGGGCCAACGTCCTGACTTTC
- TRBJ1-5 TRBV27 - CASSRLLNQPQHF TGTGCCAGCAGCCGCCTCTTAAATCAGCCCCAGCATTTT
- TRBJ2-5 TRBV24-1 - CATTGSAAGMGETQYF TGTGCCACCACCGGATCGGCAGCAGGGATGGGGGAGACCCAGTACTTC
- TRBJ1-2 TRBV5-6 - CASSFTVRGYTF TGTGCCAGCAGCTTTACAGTGAGAGGCTACACCTTC
- TRBJ1-3 TRBV11-2 TRBD1 CASSLAGQGFGNTIYF TGTGCCAGCAGCTTAGCGGGACAGGGGTTTGGAAACACCATATATTTT
- TRBJ1-6 TRBV6-5 - CASSRPSSYNSPLHF TGTGCCAGCAGTAGACCTAGCTCCTATAATTCACCCCTCCACTTT
- TRBJ2-7 TRBV4-1 TRBD1 CASSTRQGYEQYF TGCGCCAGCAGCACCCGACAGGGCTACGAGCAGTACTTC
- TRBJ2-6 TRBV28 - CASSLLSGANVLTF TGTGCCAGCAGTTTGTTGTCTGGGGCCAACGTCCTGACTTTC
- TRBJ1-1 TRBV5-4 - CASSLSQTNTEAFF TGTGCCAGCAGCTTAAGTCAGACGAACACTGAAGCTTTCTTT
- TRBJ2-7 TRBV9 - CASSPSLAEAYEQYF TGTGCCAGCAGCCCCAGCCTAGCCGAAGCCTACGAGCAGTACTTC
- TRBJ1-6 TRBV11-2 - CASSFLGRSNSPLHF TGTGCCAGCAGCTTCCTGGGACGATCTAATTCACCCCTCCACTTT
- TRBJ2-3 TRBV18 TRBD1 CASSLSTGGLDTQYF TGTGCCAGCTCACTATCGACAGGGGGCTTAGATACGCAGTATTTT
few TRBJ2-1 TRBV7-9 TRBD2 CASSLALAGTYNEQFF TGTGCCAGCAGCTTAGCTCTAGCGGGGACTTACAATGAGCAGTTCTTC
- TRBJ1-1 TRBV5-1 TRBD1 CASSLSGTGGLNTEAFF TGCGCCAGCAGCTTGTCTGGGACAGGGGGCCTGAACACTGAAGCTTTCTTT
- TRBJ2-5 TRBV29-1 - CSVGGGETQYF TGCAGCGTTGGGGGGGGCGAGACCCAGTACTTC
- TRBJ2-3 TRBV11-2 - CASSLGVSGTDTQYF TGTGCCAGCAGCTTAGGGGTTAGCGGCACAGATACGCAGTATTTT
- TRBJ1-4 TRBV12-3/TRBV12-4 - CASSLWGGEKLFF TGTGCCAGCAGTTTGTGGGGAGGTGAAAAACTGTTTTTT
- TRBJ1-6 TRBV7-2 - CASRGDFPSSYNSPLHF TGTGCCAGCAGAGGGGACTTCCCGAGCTCCTATAATTCACCCCTCCACTTT
- TRBJ1-1 TRBV6-1 TRBD1 CASRRLDRGEAFF TGTGCCAGCAGGCGACTGGACAGGGGAGAAGCTTTCTTT
- TRBJ1-4 TRBV5-1 - CASSFQEPTNEKLFF TGCGCCAGCAGCTTCCAGGAGCCAACTAATGAAAAACTGTTTTTT
- TRBJ1-4 TRBV6-6 TRBD1 CASSPSRNGQGKLFF TGTGCCAGCAGTCCTTCCAGGAACGGACAGGGGAAACTGTTTTTT
- TRBJ2-7 TRBV5-1 - CASSLGDTDSYEQYF TGCGCCAGCAGCTTGGGGGATACAGACTCCTACGAGCAGTACTTC
- TRBJ2-1 TRBV4-3 TRBD1 CASSLMDRGGNEQFF TGCGCCAGCAGCCTGATGGACAGGGGCGGCAATGAGCAGTTCTTC
- TRBJ1-4 TRBV19 - CASSKAEKLFF TGTGCCAGTAGTAAAGCCGAAAAACTGTTTTTT
- TRBJ2-5 TRBV10-3 - CAISVGAQETQYF TGTGCCATCAGTGTGGGGGCCCAAGAGACCCAGTACTTC
once TRBJ2-1 TRBV19 TRBD2 CASRASGGNEQFF TGTGCCAGTAGAGCTAGCGGGGGGAATGAGCAGTTCTTC
- TRBJ2-3 TRBV11-3 TRBD2 CASSSTRLAGGEGTDTQYF TGTGCCAGCAGCTCCACCAGACTAGCGGGGGGGGAGGGCACAGATACGCAGTATTTT
- TRBJ2-7 TRBV5-1 TRBD1 CASSLTGGDYEQYF TGCGCCAGCAGCTTGACAGGGGGAGACTACGAGCAGTACTTC
- TRBJ2-7 TRBV30 - CAWSPRYRGTKYF TGTGCCTGGAGTCCGCGTTATAGGGGGACGAAGTACTTC
- TRBJ2-7 TRBV6-5 TRBD2 CASSYSRTSGMYEQYF TGTGCCAGCAGTTACTCTCGGACTAGCGGGATGTACGAGCAGTACTTC
- TRBJ1-4 TRBV6-1 - CASSEDRVNEKLFF TGTGCCAGCAGTGAAGACAGGGTCAATGAAAAACTGTTTTTT
- TRBJ2-5 TRBV28 - CASSLGTAVKTQYF TGTGCCAGCAGTTTAGGGACGGCTGTAAAGACCCAGTACTTC
few TRBJ1-3 TRBV7-2 TRBD1 CASSTRTGGYSGNTIYF TGTGCCAGCAGCACACGGACAGGGGGTTATTCTGGAAACACCATATATTTT
- TRBJ2-3 TRBV18 - CASSPPSSGTDTQYF TGTGCCAGCTCACCACCGTCTAGTGGCACAGATACGCAGTATTTT
- TRBJ1-4 TRBV28 TRBD1 CASMTGGITNEKLFF TGTGCCAGCATGACAGGGGGCATTACTAATGAAAAACTGTTTTTT
- TRBJ2-2 TRBV7-9 TRBD1 CASSFGTGRTGELFF TGTGCCAGCAGCTTTGGGACAGGGAGGACCGGGGAGCTGTTTTTT
- TRBJ1-1 TRBV11-1 - CASSSARGRGEAFF TGTGCCAGCAGTTCCGCCCGGGGAAGAGGTGAAGCTTTCTTT